This TCR beta chain was recorded in a study of shared clonotypes between healthy human individuals. Findings and limits, study-wide: Between four donors, naive CD4 clonotypes were shared at a level of about 5.3%.

Several immunoSEQ plates held equal portions of the genomic DNA taken from each subset. Here immunoSEQ multiplex PCR was the method, and the copy in TCRdb shows in-frame clones only, minus some. The data contain 2 million to 2.5 million clones, 85% to 95% of them singletons. This CDR3 has 13 amino acids. The V end lost 5 bases, the J end lost 7 bases, and 11 bases lay between the germline ends. The V gene's germline CDR1 is MGHRA and CDR2 YSYEKL. Subsets obtained from CD4+ cells comprised CD45RA+ naive and CD45RA-negative memory cells. This clone occurred a few times. Its antigen is unidentified. The specimen sequenced was naive CD4+ T cells from PBMCs. Sample subset: CD45RA+ positively selected. The chain joins TRBV4-1 to TRBJ1-4; TRBD1 might be the D (5 bases). The sequence was collected from a man between 18 and 35 years old in good health. Some clones in this sample may be carry-over from other donors' samples. CDR3 amino acids: CASSGTLIEKLFF. The CDR3 region has the DNA TGCGCCAGCAGCGGGACCCTGATTGAAAAACTGTTTTTT.